Listed below are T cell receptor beta chains from one sample, sequenced in a study of shared clonotypes between healthy human individuals. The repertoire was sequenced with immunoSEQ multiplex PCR; TCRdb's copy has only in-frame clones and lacks some. The sample lists around 1.9 million clones, more than 85% occurring once. The specimen sequenced was naive CD8+ T cells from PBMCs. These receptors were taken from a man between 18 and 29 years old in good health. Some clones in this sample may be carry-over from other donors' samples. Each CDR3 is given with its conserved first and last residue. A D gene is named only where the DNA matches it firmly. The listing skips clone size in some rows; elsewhere it reads once, few, many or a size class.

D gene | J gene | clone size | V gene | CDR3 protein | CDR3 DNA
- | TRBJ2-7 | many | TRBV11-2 | CASSLGAYEQYF | TGTGCCAGCAGCTTAGGGGCCTACGAGCAGTACTTC
- | TRBJ1-1 | few | TRBV19 | CASSVGVGGGAFF | TGTGCCAGTAGTGTGGGAGTAGGGGGAGGGGCTTTCTTT
- | TRBJ2-2 | once | TRBV5-5 | CASSQINMRGTGELFF | TGTGCCAGCAGCCAAATAAACATGAGAGGCACCGGGGAGCTGTTTTTT
- | TRBJ1-1 | - | TRBV5-4 | CASSLARVYFF | TGTGCCAGCAGCTTGGCCAGGGTGTATTTCTTT
- | TRBJ1-2 | - | TRBV4-1 | CASRGPGEYIYGYTF | TGCGCCAGCAGAGGGCCTGGGGAGTATATCTATGGCTACACCTTC
- | TRBJ2-7 | - | TRBV7-3 | CASSLTHRESSEQYF | TGTGCCAGCAGCTTAACGCACCGGGAATCGTCCGAGCAGTACTTC
TRBD2 | TRBJ2-7 | - | TRBV6-6 | CASNSGRGHYEQYF | TGTGCCAGTAATAGCGGGAGAGGCCACTACGAGCAGTACTTC
TRBD2 | TRBJ2-7 | - | TRBV28 | CASSIPPGLAGHEQYF | TGTGCCAGCAGTATCCCACCGGGACTAGCGGGACACGAGCAGTACTTC
TRBD1 | TRBJ2-7 | - | TRBV25-1 | CAGSRQGEYEQYF | TGTGCCGGATCCCGGCAGGGGGAGTACGAGCAGTACTTC
- | TRBJ1-1 | - | TRBV4-2 | CASSRIRGERNTEAFF | TGTGCCAGCAGCCGAATCAGGGGCGAGAGGAACACTGAAGCTTTCTTT